Presented here are 25 T cell receptor beta chains from one specimen sequenced in a study of identical twins. MiXCR was run by TCRdb on the 5' RACE reads, yielding one entry per CDR3 protein. The sample shows 550,000 to 800,000 distinct CDR3 sequences, about 7.1% of them seen only once. Separately, the same data were catalogued under a study of yellow fever vaccine responses in identical twins.

Sequencing input: PBMCs. These receptors were taken from a young woman in good health.

The V and J genes are TRBV28 and TRBJ2-5, with TRBD1 matching over 10 bases. The CDR3 spans 16 residues. Germline assignment: CDR1 MDHEN and CDR2 SYDVKM. J was trimmed by 2 bases and V by 5 bases; bases with no gene match: 8. The CDR3 protein is CASSRGDRGIQETQYF. CDR3 DNA sequence: TGTGCCAGCAGTAGAGGGGACAGGGGTATTCAAGAGACCCAGTACTTC.

This clonotype was detected many times. This rearrangement joins TRBV6-1 to TRBJ2-1, with D maybe TRBD2 (5 bases). Germline CDR1 MNHNS, CDR2 SASEGT. The CDR3 has 14 amino acids. Trimming took 7 bases from V and 0 from J, leaving 10 bases between them. This CDR3 reads CASNAGDSYNEQFF. The CDR3 bases are TGTGCCAGCAATGCGGGCGACTCCTACAATGAGCAGTTCTTC.

There are many counts of this clonotype. The rearrangement joins TRBV4-1 to TRBJ1-4; unclear D gene. V was shortened by 2 bases and J by 1 base, with 8 bases between the two germline ends. In germline, CDR1 is MGHRA, CDR2 YSYEKL. The CDR3 sequence is 15 residues long. This CDR3 reads CASSQTGVTNEKLFF. CDR3 sequence (DNA): TGCGCCAGCAGCCAAACCGGGGTAACTAATGAAAAACTGTTTTTT.

This clonotype was seen repeatedly, ten times or more. V and J are TRBV12-3 or TRBV12-4 and TRBJ1-2; D is unclear. CDR3 length: 13 residues. Trimming took off 6 bases at V and 4 bases at J, with 12 bases between the two ends. CDR3 protein: CASSPPGRYGYTF. For the CDR3, the DNA is TGTGCCAGCAGCCCCCCAGGTCGCTATGGCTACACCTTC.

This clonotype was picked up a small number of times. CDR3 coding DNA: TGTGCCAGCAGTGACCTAGCGAGCAAGGGGGCTGAGCAGTTCTTC. This encodes CASSDLASKGAEQFF. The V gene is TRBV6-1, the J gene TRBJ2-1; tentatively, D is TRBD1 (7 bases). The V gene lost 3 bases and the J gene lost 9 bases, with 18 bases spanning the gap. This CDR3 is built from 15 residues. CDR1 and CDR2 (germline): MNHNS, SASEGT.

This clonotype came up many times. The V call is TRBV7-8, the J call TRBJ2-2; unclear D gene. The CDR3 covers 14 residues. V was trimmed by 6 bases and J by 3 bases, leaving 11 bases between them. Germline V gives CDR1 SGHVS, CDR2 FQNEAQ. CDR3 coding DNA: TGTGCCAGCAGGACTCGGAGAGACACCGGGGAGCTGTTTTTT. Its protein is CASRTRRDTGELFF.

This chain joins TRBV4-1 and TRBJ2-1; 8 nucleotides align to TRBD1. With V trimmed by 2 bases and J by 1 base, 13 bases remained unmatched. CDR1 is MGHRA, CDR2 YSYEKL, per germline. The CDR3 has 19 residues. This chain's CDR3 is CASSQKGQGLTGSYNEQFF. CDR3 DNA sequence: TGCGCCAGCAGCCAAAAAGGACAGGGCCTAACCGGGTCCTACAATGAGCAGTTCTTC.

V gene TRBV24-1 combines with J gene TRBJ1-5, with unresolved D. The CDR3 is 13 amino acids. Germline assignment: CDR1 KGHDR and CDR2 SFDVKD. V dropped 9 bases and J dropped 2 bases, with 10 bases sitting between them. CDR3 bases: TGTGCCACCGCTTCATGGGGCAATCAGCCCCAGCATTTT. Its translation: CATASWGNQPQHF.

The chain couples TRBV28 to TRBJ1-6; D unclear. This CDR3 is 11 amino acids long. V dropped 6 bases and J dropped 7 bases, with 4 bases sitting between them. Germline-derived CDR1 and CDR2 are MDHEN and SYDVKM. The CDR3 DNA is TGTGCCAGCAGGAGAAATTCACCCCTCCACTTT. It yields the protein CASRRNSPLHF.

V is TRBV12-3 or TRBV12-4 and J is TRBJ2-1, with 7 positions matching TRBD2. The J segment lost 6 bases and the V segment lost 5 bases, leaving 10 bases of the junction unmatched. The CDR3 is 15 amino acids. The CDR3 loop is CASSGSAGAGNEQFF. CDR3 coding DNA: TGTGCCAGCAGTGGTAGCGCGGGAGCGGGCAATGAGCAGTTCTTC.

The chain couples TRBV24-1 to TRBJ2-3; perhaps TRBD2 as D (6 bases). CDR1 and CDR2 from the germline V gene are KGHDR and SFDVKD. This CDR3 is 16 amino acids long. V lost 0 bases and J 4 bases, leaving 13 bases between the germline ends. In DNA, the CDR3 is TGTGCCACCAGTGATTTGAGATTGGAGGGAGCAGATACGCAGTATTTT. Encoded protein: CATSDLRLEGADTQYF.

This clonotype was observed many times. The V and J genes are TRBV5-1 and TRBJ1-1; D may be TRBD1 (6 bases). V was shortened by 4 bases and J by 0 bases, with 13 bases between the two germline ends. Germline CDR1 reads SGHRS; CDR2 reads YFSETQ. This CDR3 spans 15 amino acids. CDR3 residues: CASSGTGPMNTEAFF. The CDR3 region has the DNA TGCGCCAGCAGCGGAACAGGGCCCATGAACACTGAAGCTTTCTTT.

This clonotype was recorded at least ten times. The chain combines TRBV6-2 or TRBV6-3 with TRBJ2-1; weak D call: TRBD1 (5 bases). Germline values: CDR1 MNHEY, CDR2 SVGEGT. The CDR3 is 10 amino acids. Trimming stripped 6 bases from V and 11 bases from J, with 8 bases between. CDR3 protein: CASSQGKQFF. The CDR3 region has the DNA TGTGCCAGCAGCCAGGGTAAGCAGTTCTTC.

This clonotype has a single count. V gene TRBV9 combines with J gene TRBJ2-3; D may be TRBD1 or TRBD2 (5 bases each). Per germline, CDR1 SGDLS and CDR2 YYNGEE. Trimming pared 0 bases from V and 6 bases from J, leaving 11 bases between. The CDR3 sequence is 14 residues long. The DNA for the CDR3 is TGTGCCAGCAGCGTAGGCTCTGGGACCGATACGCAGTATTTT. Amino acids: CASSVGSGTDTQYF. Complete variable domain (other parts from reference TRBV9 and TRBJ2-3): DSGVTQTPKHLITATGQRVTLRCSPRSGDLSVYWYQQSLDQGLQFLIQYYNGEERAKGNILERFSAQQFPDLHSELNLSSLELGDSALYFCASSVGSGTDTQYFGPGTRLTVL.

This clonotype was counted a few times. The chain links TRBV7-2 to TRBJ1-4; D is ambiguous. This CDR3 region has 13 residues. In germline, CDR1 is SGHTA, CDR2 FQGNSA. The V and J ends lost 5 bases and 3 bases respectively, with 7 bases between them. The CDR3, as DNA: TGTGCCAGCAGCATACCCCCTAATGAAAAACTGTTTTTT. It yields the protein CASSIPPNEKLFF.

This clonotype was detected a few times. The chain recombines TRBV5-1 with TRBJ2-7; no clear D gene. CDR1 SGHRS and CDR2 YFSETQ come from the germline V gene. Trimming removed 5 bases from V and 3 bases from J, with 12 bases in between. The CDR3 is 13 amino acids. In DNA, the CDR3 is TGCGCCAGCAGTCGGGCACCTTACTACGAGCAGTACTTC. It specifies CASSRAPYYEQYF.

There are many counts of this clonotype. The V gene is TRBV10-3, the J gene TRBJ1-1; D might be TRBD1 (5 bases). Germline V gene sequence: CDR1 ENHRY, CDR2 SYGVKD. The ends were cut back, 6 bases at V and 0 bases at J, with 8 bases in the middle. This CDR3 region has 13 residues. DNA of the CDR3: TGTGCCATCAGCCCACAGGTGAACACTGAAGCTTTCTTT. Amino acids: CAISPQVNTEAFF.

This clonotype came up a few times. The chain carries TRBV15 and TRBJ2-3; D may be TRBD1 (5 bases). The CDR3 consists of 16 residues. CDR1 is LNHNV and CDR2 is YYDKDF in the germline V gene (reference sequence). Between the trimmed V and J ends, which lost 4 bases and 1 base, there was a span of 15 bases. The CDR3 bases are TGTGCCACCAGCATCAACAGGCCTGGGGGCACAGATACGCAGTATTTT. It encodes CATSINRPGGTDTQYF.

This clonotype was seen ten or more times. The CDR3 sequence: CASSSWGLTGFQPQHF. The DNA for the CDR3 is TGTGCCAGCAGCAGCTGGGGCCTAACAGGGTTTCAGCCCCAGCATTTT. This chain joins TRBV21-1 and TRBJ1-5; the D call TRBD1 from the table was never checked on the DNA. TRBV21-1 is reported as a pseudogene. CDR3 length equals 16 residues.

V and J are TRBV6-1 and TRBJ2-2; 11 bases fit TRBD1. J gave up 1 base and V 6 bases, and 7 bases lay outside the gene matches. The CDR3 contains 17 residues. Germline V gene data show CDR1 as MNHNS and CDR2 as SASEGT. CDR3 loop: CASRQDRGLRNTGELFF. The DNA of the CDR3 is TGTGCCAGCAGGCAGGACAGGGGGCTACGGAACACCGGGGAGCTGTTTTTT.

This clonotype was counted at least ten times. An end of the junction differs from the germline gene, which may be a read error. J is TRBJ1-2 and V is TRBV12-3 or TRBV12-4; D is unresolved. This CDR3 comprises 13 residues. The CDR3 bases are TGTGCCAGCAGTTCACAGCTAACCACTGGCTACACTTTC. Amino acid sequence: CASSSQLTTGYTF.

This clonotype was detected only a few times. This chain uses TRBV21-1 with TRBJ2-2; TRBD2 reflects the table's D call only, with no check against the DNA. TRBV21-1 is annotated as a pseudogene. CDR3 length: 16 residues. The CDR3 sequence is CASSKLLAGVTGELFF. As DNA, the CDR3 is TGTGCCAGCAGCAAATTACTAGCGGGAGTAACCGGGGAGCTGTTTTTT.

This clonotype was seen ten or more times. This chain joins TRBV28 and TRBJ2-7, with D possibly being TRBD1 or TRBD2 (5 bases each). This CDR3 contains 16 residues. CDR1 MDHEN and CDR2 SYDVKM come from the germline V gene. Trimming removed 1 base from V and 6 bases from J, with 19 bases in between. The CDR3, as DNA: TGTGCCAGCAGTTTATTTTTGAGGGGAACCCATTCCGAGCAGTACTTC. Translating gives CASSLFLRGTHSEQYF.

This clonotype was seen many times. J is TRBJ2-4 and V is TRBV29-1; D call uncertain. Germline CDR1 is SQVTM and CDR2 is ANQGSEA. The CDR3 sequence is 12 residues long. Deletions cut 3 bases from V and 0 bases from J, with 3 bases between. CDR3 in DNA: TGCAGCGTTGAGATAGCCAAAAACATTCAGTACTTC. Translated, it gives CSVEIAKNIQYF.

The chain joins TRBV20-1 to TRBJ2-7, with 13 bases fitting TRBD2. J was trimmed by 7 bases and V by 4 bases; bases with no gene match: 13. The CDR3 length is 16 residues. CDR1 and CDR2 from the germline V gene are DFQATT and SNEGSKA (reference sequence). The CDR3 spells CSATKEALAGGREQYF. The CDR3 bases are TGCAGTGCTACTAAAGAGGCACTAGCGGGAGGGAGGGAGCAGTACTTC.